The 32 T cell receptor beta chains given below trace back to one sample, sequenced in a study of technical replicates of blood from several donors. Generated by immunoSEQ multiplex PCR, the TCRdb table keeps only in-frame clones and is missing some. The sample holds tens of thousands of clones; 91% are singletons and the top ten take approximately 0.4%. The sequenced sample consisted of T cells isolated from PBMCs. The receptors were gathered from a human donor in good health. Some clones in this sample may be carry-over from other donors' samples.

This clone is medium-sized. The chain uses TRBV27 and TRBJ2-7; a possible D gene is TRBD2 (6 bases). In germline, CDR1 is MNHEY, CDR2 SMNVEV (reference sequence). The CDR3 totals 13 residues. Between the trimmed V and J ends, which lost 6 bases and 3 bases, there was a span of 12 bases. The CDR3 DNA follows: TGTGCCAGCAGCGGGGGAGACGGCTACGAGCAGTACTTC. Its translation: CASSGGDGYEQYF.

The chain is built from TRBV5-5 and TRBJ2-1, with D possibly TRBD1 on 5 matching bases. The V gene lost 4 bases and the J gene lost 6 bases, with 14 bases spanning the gap. The CDR3 totals 14 residues. In germline, CDR1 is SGHKS, CDR2 YYEKEE (reference sequence). The CDR3 region is CASSPPVTANEQFF. The CDR3 DNA follows: TGTGCCAGCAGCCCCCCGGTGACAGCCAATGAGCAGTTCTTC.

J is TRBJ2-1 and V is TRBV5-1; TRBD2 is a possible D gene (5 bases). The germline CDR1 and CDR2 sequences are SGHRS and YFSETQ. V lost 1 base and J 6 bases, leaving 11 bases between the germline ends. The CDR3 has 14 residues. This CDR3 is CASSLRERVNEQFF. For the CDR3, the DNA is TGCGCCAGCAGCTTGAGGGAGAGGGTCAATGAGCAGTTCTTC. Supplemented by reference TRBV5-1 and TRBJ2-1, the full variable domain reads KAGVTQTPRYLIKTRGQQVTLSCSPISGHRSVSWYQQTPGQGLQFLFEYFSETQRNKGNFPGRFSGRQFSNSRSEMNVSTLELGDSALYLCASSLRERVNEQFFGPGTRLTVL.

The J gene is TRBJ2-7, the V gene TRBV5-1; tentative D call: TRBD1 (6 bases). Germline CDR1 reads SGHRS; CDR2 reads YFSETQ. This CDR3 spans 17 amino acids. V was shortened by 2 bases and J by 1 base, with 19 bases between the two germline ends. The CDR3 region is CASSFPDTGSLSYEQYF. The CDR3 DNA reads as TGCGCCAGCAGCTTTCCCGACACAGGGAGCCTTTCCTACGAGCAGTACTTC.

The chain employs TRBV6-5 and TRBJ1-5; 8 bases align to TRBD1. After removal of 0 bases from V and 1 base from J, the junction contained 2 bases not matched to a gene. The CDR3 has 16 amino acids. Germline V gives CDR1 MNHEY, CDR2 SVGAGI. The CDR3 bases are TGTGCCAGCAGTTACTCCTGGACAGGGAGCAATCAGCCCCAGCATTTT. Translation gives CASSYSWTGSNQPQHF.

The chain links TRBV4-2 to TRBJ1-2; 12 bases map to TRBD1. The CDR3 extends over 18 amino acids. CDR1 is LGHNA and CDR2 is YNFKEQ in the germline V gene. V shed 6 bases, J shed 8 bases, and the junction held 19 bases outside the gene matches. The CDR3: CASRYGGTGGPLGRGYTF. Here the CDR3 DNA reads TGTGCCAGCAGATACGGCGGGACAGGGGGCCCCCTGGGGAGAGGCTACACCTTC.

The rearrangement joins TRBV14 to TRBJ2-3; D is ambiguous. Germline V CDR1 and CDR2: SGHDN, FVKESK. This CDR3 region has 15 residues. V shed 1 base and J shed 5 bases, with 13 bases lying between them. CDR3 DNA: TGTGCCAGCAGCCAAGGTTTCCCGAGAGGAGATACGCAGTATTTT. Translation: CASSQGFPRGDTQYF.

The J gene is TRBJ1-2, the V gene TRBV25-1, with D perhaps matching TRBD1 (6 bases). The germline V and J ends were trimmed by 4 bases and 9 bases, with 12 bases remaining between them. The germline V gene encodes CDR1 MGHDK and CDR2 SYGVNS. CDR3 size: 12 residues. In nucleotides, the CDR3 is TGTGCCAGCAGTGCTGGAAGGGGGAGCTACACCTTC. Its protein product is CASSAGRGSYTF.

The chain uses TRBV9 and TRBJ2-7, with TRBD1 matching over 9 bases. CDR3 length: 14 residues. J gave up 4 bases and V 3 bases, and 5 bases lay outside the gene matches. Germline V gene sequence: CDR1 SGDLS, CDR2 YYNGEE. CDR3 in amino acids: CASSAGTGWYEQYF. CDR3 nucleotides: TGTGCCAGCAGCGCCGGGACAGGGTGGTACGAGCAGTACTTC.

The rearrangement joins TRBV7-8 to TRBJ2-7; 9 bases are a match to TRBD2. Per germline, CDR1 SGHVS and CDR2 FQNEAQ. This CDR3 has 16 amino acids. The ends lost 0 bases at V and 2 bases at J; junction bases unmatched: 5. The CDR3 nucleotides are TGTGCCAGCAGCTTAGCTAGCGGGAGCTCCACCTACGAGCAGTACTTC. This sequence encodes CASSLASGSSTYEQYF.

V gene TRBV19 combines with J gene TRBJ1-2; TRBD1 agrees at 9 bases. The CDR3 is made up of 14 amino acids. Germline V gene data show CDR1 as LNHDA and CDR2 as SQIVND (reference sequence). The ends lost 7 bases at V and 7 bases at J; junction bases unmatched: 10. The CDR3: CASTAQQGAGGYTF. Written as DNA, the CDR3 is TGTGCCAGTACGGCCCAACAGGGGGCGGGTGGCTACACCTTC.

The chain carries TRBV9 and TRBJ1-2; D gene unclear. The CDR3 loop spans 12 amino acids. In germline, CDR1 is SGDLS, CDR2 YYNGEE. V dropped 5 bases and J dropped 8 bases, with 13 bases sitting between them. CDR3 DNA: TGTGCCAGCAGTCCGGTTGGGCGAGGCTACACCTTC. Translated: CASSPVGRGYTF.

The chain employs TRBV29-1 and TRBJ2-5; maybe TRBD2 (7 bases). This CDR3 contains 13 residues. Germline V lookup: CDR1 SQVTM, CDR2 ANQGSEA. V was pared by 7 bases and J by 4 bases, with 16 bases between. CDR3 nucleotides: TGCAGCGCCGGGGGGCAGGGGTTAGAGACCCAGTACTTC. This codes for CSAGGQGLETQYF.

This chain uses TRBV30 with TRBJ1-1; D may be TRBD1 (5 bases). V was cut by 3 bases and J by 1 base, with 6 bases left in between. This CDR3 region has 12 residues. Germline V gene sequence: CDR1 GTSNPN, CDR2 SVGIG (reference sequence). CDR3 in amino acids: CAWRRGNTEAFF. The CDR3 coding sequence is TGTGCCTGGAGAAGGGGGAACACTGAAGCTTTCTTT.

The gene calls are TRBV30 and TRBJ1-5, with 7 bases that match TRBD1. J was trimmed by 3 bases and V by 1 base; bases with no gene match: 3. CDR3 size: 14 residues. Germline lookup yields CDR1 GTSNPN and CDR2 SVGIG (reference sequence). The CDR3 coding sequence is TGTGCCTGGAGTGAGGGACAGACCAATCAGCCCCAGCATTTT. It translates to CAWSEGQTNQPQHF.

V gene TRBV30 combines with J gene TRBJ2-7; TRBD1 matches at 8 bases. CDR1 and CDR2 from the germline V gene are GTSNPN and SVGIG (reference sequence). The ends lost 1 base at V and 6 bases at J; junction bases unmatched: 5. This CDR3 spans 13 amino acids. CDR3 sequence reads: CAWSAAGGSEQYF. The CDR3 DNA reads as TGTGCCTGGAGTGCTGCAGGGGGCAGCGAGCAGTACTTC.

This sequence joins TRBV2 and TRBJ1-4, with 8 positions matching TRBD1. After removal of 5 bases from V and 8 bases from J, the junction contained 7 bases not matched to a gene. Germline CDR1 and CDR2: SNHLY and FYNNEI. The CDR3 length is 14 residues. The CDR3 reads CASSTQGAGEKLFF. For the CDR3, the DNA is TGTGCCAGCAGTACTCAGGGGGCGGGCGAAAAACTGTTTTTT.

The CDR3 is CASSFQRGSYNEQFF. The CDR3 DNA sequence: TGTGCCAGCAGCTTCCAGCGGGGCTCCTACAATGAGCAGTTCTTC. The chain is built from TRBV11-2 and TRBJ2-1; 7 bases agree with TRBD2. The CDR3 loop spans 15 amino acids. CDR1 and CDR2 from the germline V gene are SGHAT and FQNNGV. With V trimmed by 3 bases and J by 0 bases, 2 bases remained unmatched.

The chain couples TRBV27 to TRBJ2-2, with D possibly matching TRBD2 (6 bases). V was shortened by 8 bases and J by 4 bases, with 14 bases between the two germline ends. Germline loops: CDR1 MNHEY, CDR2 SMNVEV (reference sequence). CDR3 length: 14 residues. The CDR3 spells CASRSGGSTGELFF. The CDR3 DNA follows: TGTGCCAGCCGCTCCGGAGGGTCCACCGGGGAGCTGTTTTTT.

The genes are TRBV19 and TRBJ2-3; 7 positions match TRBD2. V gave up 11 bases and J gave up 4 bases; unmatched junction bases: 6. Germline V gene sequence: CDR1 LNHDA, CDR2 SQIVND (reference sequence). The CDR3 runs to 12 residues. CDR3 sequence reads: CAVRLAPDTQYF. The DNA for the CDR3 is TGTGCCGTAAGACTAGCTCCAGATACGCAGTATTTT.

The chain is built from TRBV21-1 and TRBJ1-1; the listed D gene, TRBD1, was not tested against the DNA. TRBV21-1 is described as a pseudogene. The CDR3 runs to 17 residues. CDR3 amino acids: CASSRDRVFLVNTEAFF. The CDR3 DNA reads TGTGCCAGCAGCCGGGACAGGGTTTTCTTGGTGAACACTGAAGCTTTCTTT.

The J gene is TRBJ1-5, the V gene TRBV6-1; D is undetermined. The CDR3 length is 13 residues. Germline V gene data show CDR1 as MNHNS and CDR2 as SASEGT. Trimming took 2 bases from V and 7 from J, leaving 9 bases between them. This CDR3 reads CASSEMTRQPQHF. The CDR3 DNA reads as TGTGCCAGCAGTGAAATGACTCGCCAGCCCCAGCATTTT.

Concerning this clone: One end of the junction is discordant with germline, which a read error may explain. The chain combines TRBV2 with TRBJ2-5; 9 bases agree with TRBD2. This CDR3 contains 16 residues. Germline V gene sequence: CDR1 SNHLY, CDR2 FYNNEI. The CDR3: CASSEGSSGSTETQYF. CDR3 bases: TGTGCCAGCAGCGAAGGTAGTAGCGGGAGTACAGAGACCCAGTACTTC.

The chain carries TRBV5-1 and TRBJ2-3, with D possibly being TRBD2 (6 bases). Germline loops: CDR1 SGHRS, CDR2 YFSETQ. Trimming removed 4 bases at V and 1 base at J, with 13 bases between. The CDR3 has 15 amino acids. The CDR3 loop reads CASSLTGVGTDTQYF. CDR3 DNA sequence: TGCGCCAGCAGCCTGACGGGAGTAGGCACAGATACGCAGTATTTT.

This sequence joins TRBV7-2 and TRBJ1-5; 8 nucleotides line up with TRBD1. The germline gives CDR1 SGHTA, CDR2 FQGNSA. The CDR3 totals 16 residues. Unmatched junction bases numbered 3, after V lost 2 bases and J lost 0 bases. The CDR3 DNA follows: TGTGCCAGCAGCTTACAGGGGGCGTATAGCAATCAGCCCCAGCATTTT. It specifies CASSLQGAYSNQPQHF.

The chain has TRBV5-1 and TRBJ2-7; 13 bases agree with TRBD2. This CDR3 region has 15 residues. Per the germline V gene, CDR1 is SGHRS and CDR2 is YFSETQ. V trimming: 4 bases; J trimming: 2 bases; junction bases outside the gene matches: 3. Here the CDR3 reads CASSGGTSGAYEQYF. Written as DNA, the CDR3 is TGCGCCAGCAGCGGTGGGACTAGCGGGGCCTACGAGCAGTACTTC.

The sample holds one count of this clone. The genes are TRBV5-1 and TRBJ1-2, with D unresolved. This CDR3 spans 14 amino acids. V shed 4 bases and J shed 4 bases, with 14 bases lying between them. In germline, CDR1 is SGHRS, CDR2 YFSETQ. The CDR3 DNA sequence: TGCGCCAGCAGCCCGGGGAGGAGAGGCTATGGCTACACCTTC. As protein: CASSPGRRGYGYTF. Full variable domain (missing parts from reference TRBV5-1 and TRBJ1-2): KAGVTQTPRYLIKTRGQQVTLSCSPISGHRSVSWYQQTPGQGLQFLFEYFSETQRNKGNFPGRFSGRQFSNSRSEMNVSTLELGDSALYLCASSPGRRGYGYTFGSGTRLTVV.

The chain combines TRBV11-3 with TRBJ1-1, with no clear D. The germline V and J ends were trimmed by 3 bases and 1 base, with 9 bases remaining between them. The CDR3 consists of 14 residues. The germline CDR1 and CDR2 sequences are SGHNT and YENEEA. CDR3: CASSLKLPNTEAFF. In DNA, the CDR3 is TGTGCCAGCAGCTTGAAACTACCGAACACTGAAGCTTTCTTT.

The V gene is TRBV19, the J gene TRBJ1-5; 7 bases align to TRBD1. V shed 5 bases, J shed 7 bases, and the junction held 11 bases outside the gene matches. The CDR3 has 15 amino acids. CDR1 and CDR2 from the germline V gene are LNHDA and SQIVND (reference sequence). CDR3 nucleotides: TGTGCCAGTAGTTTCGGGACAGATGGGCGACAGCCCCAGCATTTT. It specifies CASSFGTDGRQPQHF.

This chain links TRBV27 with TRBJ1-2; D is perhaps TRBD1 (5 bases). Deletions cut 5 bases from V and 2 bases from J, with 12 bases between. Germline CDR1 is MNHEY and CDR2 is SMNVEV (reference sequence). This CDR3 spans 14 amino acids. CDR3 in amino acids: CASSITGGNYGYTF. The DNA of the CDR3 is TGTGCCAGCAGTATTACAGGCGGCAACTATGGCTACACCTTC.

V is TRBV12-1 and J is TRBJ2-1; the table names TRBD1, a call not compared with the DNA. TRBV12-1 is a listed pseudogene. This CDR3 contains 11 residues. CDR3 nucleotide sequence: TGTGCCAGCACAGGGTACAATGAGCAGTTCTTC. This sequence encodes CASTGYNEQFF.

V is TRBV9 and J is TRBJ1-2, with a weak D call TRBD1 (5 bases). The germline CDR1 and CDR2 sequences are SGDLS and YYNGEE. Trimming removed 4 bases from V and 6 bases from J, with 13 bases in between. CDR3 length: 13 residues. CDR3 protein: CASSFSSGNGYTF. In nucleotides, the CDR3 is TGTGCCAGCAGCTTTAGCTCAGGGAATGGCTACACCTTC.